One and the same sample provided the 32 T cell receptor beta chains below, sequenced in a study of blood T cell repertoires in COVID-19. Sequencing was performed with immunoSEQ multiplex PCR; in TCRdb, only in-frame clones are kept and a portion is missing. The sample shows 360,000 or so clones, approximately 90% of them seen only once. Specimen: peripheral blood. These receptors all stem from a woman aged 55 to 70 with COVID-19, enrolled during active disease.

Remarks on this clone: Germline is not matched at one junction end, which may reflect a read error. The chain is built from TRBV19 and TRBJ2-3, with TRBD1 as a possible D gene (6 bases). This CDR3 is 14 amino acids long. The V gene's germline CDR1 is LNHDA and CDR2 SQIVND (reference sequence). DNA for the CDR3: TGTGCCAGTAGCAAGGGGGTTTCTACAGACACGCAGTATTTT. This sequence encodes CASSKGVSTDTQYF.

This chain links TRBV5-1 with TRBJ1-2, with 10 bases matching TRBD1. Germline V gives CDR1 SGHRS, CDR2 YFSETQ. This CDR3 is 15 amino acids long. Trimming cost V 1 base and J 3 bases; bases outside gene matches: 3. The chain's CDR3 is CASSLTTGGYYGYTF. CDR3 bases: TGCGCCAGCAGCTTGACGACAGGGGGCTACTATGGCTACACCTTC.

This sequence joins TRBV3-1 (or the pseudogene TRBV3-2) and TRBJ2-5; 9 nucleotides line up with TRBD2. The J segment lost 2 bases and the V segment lost 4 bases, leaving 2 bases of the junction unmatched. The CDR3 runs 14 residues. Germline V gene sequence: CDR1 LGHDT, CDR2 YNNKEL (reference sequence). CDR3 DNA sequence: TGTGCCAGCAGCCGGCGGGGGGGTCAAGAGACCCAGTACTTC. Translated: CASSRRGGQETQYF.

The chain uses TRBV9 and TRBJ2-1, with 8 nucleotides matching TRBD1. From germline, CDR1 is SGDLS and CDR2 YYNGEE. The CDR3 is 16 residues long. V shed 0 bases, J shed 2 bases, and the junction held 4 bases outside the gene matches. CDR3 in amino acids: CASSVAGTGAYNEQFF. In DNA, the CDR3 is TGTGCCAGCAGCGTAGCGGGGACAGGAGCCTACAATGAGCAGTTCTTC.

There are a few counts of this clone. This rearrangement joins TRBV4-1 to TRBJ1-6; the D gene is possibly TRBD1 (6 bases). The CDR3 is made up of 15 amino acids. Germline V gene lookup returns CDR1 MGHRA and CDR2 YSYEKL. Between the trimmed V and J ends, which lost 2 bases and 5 bases, there was a span of 10 bases. The CDR3 reads CASSQYRADNSPLHF. The CDR3 DNA follows: TGCGCCAGCAGCCAATACAGGGCGGATAATTCACCCCTCCACTTT.

The V gene is TRBV5-8, the J gene TRBJ1-1; D unclear. V was trimmed by 0 bases and J by 1 base, leaving 13 bases between them. Germline values: CDR1 SGHTS, CDR2 YDEGEE. The CDR3 has 16 amino acids. The CDR3 loop reads CASSLDSVTRNTEAFF. The CDR3 nucleotides are TGTGCCAGCAGCTTGGACAGTGTAACAAGGAACACTGAAGCTTTCTTT.

The V gene is TRBV6-5, the J gene TRBJ2-5, with D tentatively TRBD2 (5 bases). Germline CDR1 reads MNHEY; CDR2 reads SVGAGI. The CDR3 length is 14 residues. V gave up 6 bases and J gave up 5 bases, with 16 bases separating them. The CDR3 DNA reads TGTGCCAGCAGCCCGGAGGAGGTATGGGAGACCCAGTACTTC. Protein: CASSPEEVWETQYF.

The chain carries TRBV4-1 and TRBJ2-7, with 16 bases that match TRBD2. V was clipped by 4 bases and J by 4 bases; unmatched bases: 4. The CDR3 consists of 16 residues. Germline V gene data show CDR1 as MGHRA and CDR2 as YSYEKL. DNA for the CDR3: TGCGCCAGCAGCCTAGGGACTAGCGGGGGGGCGTACGAGCAGTACTTC. Translation gives CASSLGTSGGAYEQYF.

The V call is TRBV7-9, the J call TRBJ2-5; 7 bases line up with TRBD1. CDR1 is SEHNR, CDR2 FQNEAQ, per germline (reference sequence). V shed 5 bases and J 3 bases; nucleotides not matched to a gene: 6. The CDR3 extends over 14 amino acids. DNA of the CDR3: TGTGCCAGCAGCAAGGGACAGCCTGAAGAGACCCAGTACTTC. This gives the protein CASSKGQPEETQYF.

This clone has a single count. This chain links TRBV7-9 with TRBJ2-1, with D possibly matching TRBD2 (6 bases). Between the trimmed V and J ends, which lost 5 bases and 8 bases, there was a span of 19 bases. The CDR3 spans 15 residues. CDR1 SEHNR and CDR2 FQNEAQ come from the germline V gene (reference sequence). CDR3 protein: CASSPRGIGAHEQFF. The CDR3 coding sequence is TGTGCCAGCAGCCCACGCGGGATTGGGGCACATGAGCAGTTCTTC.

The chain carries TRBV5-1 and TRBJ2-1; the D gene is possibly TRBD2 (6 bases). Trimming shortened V by 4 bases and J by 4 bases, and 12 bases separated the two germline ends. The CDR3 totals 14 residues. Germline assignment: CDR1 SGHRS and CDR2 YFSETQ. CDR3 protein: CASSPGDLYNEQFF. The CDR3 DNA sequence: TGCGCCAGCAGCCCTGGGGACTTATACAATGAGCAGTTCTTC.

The V call is TRBV30, the J call TRBJ2-7, with TRBD1 identical over 7 bases. V lost 4 bases to trimming and J lost 5 bases; unmatched junction nucleotides: 8. The germline gives CDR1 GTSNPN, CDR2 SVGIG (reference sequence). The CDR3 has 13 residues. The CDR3 loop reads CAWTRLGGNEQYF. The CDR3 coding sequence is TGTGCCTGGACGCGTCTAGGGGGCAACGAGCAGTACTTC.

This clone was recorded once. The rearrangement uses TRBV11-3 and TRBJ1-1; D call uncertain. The CDR3 covers 16 residues. Between the trimmed V and J ends, which lost 5 bases and 0 bases, there was a span of 16 bases. Germline values: CDR1 SGHNT, CDR2 YENEEA. CDR3 amino acids: CASSPEPGAMNTEAFF. For the CDR3, the DNA is TGTGCCAGCAGCCCAGAACCGGGTGCGATGAACACTGAAGCTTTCTTT.

This clone was seen a handful of times. CDR3 region: CASSAEGSSTDTQYF. CDR3 DNA sequence: TGTGCCAGCAGTGCGGAGGGATCTAGCACAGATACGCAGTATTTT. The gene calls are TRBV2 and TRBJ2-3; D might be TRBD2 (6 bases). V was cut by 4 bases and J by 0 bases, with 11 bases left in between. Germline values: CDR1 SNHLY, CDR2 FYNNEI. The CDR3 spans 15 residues.

This chain joins TRBV19 and TRBJ1-1, with unresolved D. V was shortened by 8 bases and J by 1 base, with 14 bases between the two germline ends. The CDR3 length is 14 residues. The germline V gene has CDR1 LNHDA and CDR2 SQIVND (reference sequence). CDR3 in DNA: TGTGCCAGTTCCCCTACTCTCCGGAACACTGAAGCTTTCTTT. This sequence encodes CASSPTLRNTEAFF.

The chain employs TRBV9 and TRBJ1-1, with a possible D match to TRBD1 (6 bases). Germline loops: CDR1 SGDLS, CDR2 YYNGEE. CDR3 length: 15 residues. Trimming took 4 bases from V and 4 from J, leaving 17 bases between them. This CDR3 reads CASSSRGGAATEAFF. The CDR3 coding sequence is TGTGCCAGCAGCTCCCGCGGGGGGGCCGCCACTGAAGCTTTCTTT.

CDR3 sequence reads: CASSLALTVSTEAFF. The CDR3 DNA sequence: TGTGCCAGCAGCTTGGCCCTTACAGTGTCCACTGAAGCTTTCTTT. The chain has TRBV7-8 and TRBJ1-1, with D uncertain. Looked up from germline, CDR1 is SGHVS and CDR2 is FQNEAQ. CDR3 length equals 15 residues. V lost 3 bases to trimming and J lost 4 bases, with 15 bases between them.

The rearrangement joins TRBV6-6 to TRBJ2-3; D is unclear. Germline values: CDR1 MNHNY, CDR2 SVGAGI (reference sequence). Between the trimmed V and J ends, which lost 4 bases and 3 bases, there was a span of 8 bases. The length of the CDR3 is 13 residues. The CDR3 DNA reads TGTGCCAGCAGTTGGGCCATTACAGATACGCAGTATTTT. Protein: CASSWAITDTQYF.

Notes on this clone: Other DNA sequences from this sample encode an identical CDR3 as well. The chain carries TRBV6-5 and TRBJ2-7, with 11 bases fitting TRBD1. After removal of 2 bases from V and 3 bases from J, the junction contained 3 bases not matched to a gene. The CDR3 contains 15 residues. Germline-derived CDR1 and CDR2 are MNHEY and SVGAGI. CDR3 region: CASSYAGTGGYEQYF. The DNA of the CDR3 is TGTGCCAGCAGTTACGCCGGGACAGGGGGCTACGAGCAGTACTTC.

The rearrangement joins TRBV10-2 to TRBJ1-5, with unresolved D. CDR1 WSHSY and CDR2 SAAADI come from the germline V gene. This CDR3 is built from 13 residues. Trimming shortened V by 3 bases and J by 5 bases, and 8 bases separated the two germline ends. Here the CDR3 reads CASSEWRDQPQHF. CDR3 coding DNA: TGCGCCAGCAGTGAATGGCGGGATCAGCCCCAGCATTTT.

In regard to this clone: This same CDR3 is encoded by further DNA sequences in the sample. The chain couples TRBV7-3 to TRBJ2-3; a possible D gene is TRBD2 (6 bases). Germline CDR1 reads SGHTA; CDR2 reads FQGTGA. This CDR3 comprises 14 residues. Trimming took off 4 bases at V and 2 bases at J, with 10 bases between the two ends. The DNA for the CDR3 is TGTGCCAGCAGCTCCGGGACTTCCACAGATACGCAGTATTTT. Amino acids: CASSSGTSTDTQYF. The variable domain in full, with the rest retrieved from reference TRBV7-3 and TRBJ2-3, is GAGVSQTPSNKVTEKGKYVELRCDPISGHTALYWYRQSLGQGPEFLIYFQGTGAADDSGLPNDRFFAVRPEGSVSTLKIQRTERGDSAVYLCASSSGTSTDTQYFGPGTRLTVL.

This clone was seen once. The chain uses TRBV2 and TRBJ1-1, with D hard to call. The CDR3 sequence is 14 residues long. Trimming cost V 2 bases and J 4 bases, with 11 bases left between them. Germline-derived CDR1 and CDR2 are SNHLY and FYNNEI. Written as DNA, the CDR3 is TGTGCCAGCAGTGAATTAACGGTTGGCACTGAAGCTTTCTTT. As protein: CASSELTVGTEAFF.

The J gene is TRBJ2-1, the V gene TRBV30, with TRBD1 matching over 10 bases. J lost 3 bases, V lost 0 bases, and 5 bases had no gene match. The germline V gene encodes CDR1 GTSNPN and CDR2 SVGIG (reference sequence). This CDR3 region has 16 residues. The CDR3 loop reads CAWSVPGQGNYNEQFF. The CDR3 nucleotides are TGTGCCTGGAGTGTACCGGGACAGGGGAACTACAATGAGCAGTTCTTC.

In regard to this clone: The sample holds other DNA sequences that translate to the same CDR3. V and J are TRBV18 and TRBJ1-3, with a weak D call TRBD1 (6 bases). Trimming left V 6 bases short and J 1 base short, with 10 bases between. CDR1 and CDR2 (germline): KGHSH, LQKENI. This CDR3 is built from 14 residues. The CDR3 loop reads CASSAQGSGNTIYF. Written as DNA, the CDR3 is TGTGCCAGCTCGGCACAGGGTTCTGGAAACACCATATATTTT.

The J gene is TRBJ2-3, the V gene TRBV7-2; the match to TRBD2 covers 7 bases. From germline, CDR1 is SGHTA and CDR2 FQGNSA. V lost 11 bases, J lost 2 bases, and 7 bases stayed unmatched. The CDR3 is 13 residues long. CDR3: CASLGGNTDTQYF. The CDR3, as DNA: TGTGCCTCCCTGGGAGGGAACACAGATACGCAGTATTTT.

This sequence joins TRBV7-9 and TRBJ1-1, with TRBD1 as a possible D gene (6 bases). Germline CDR1 reads SEHNR; CDR2 reads FQNEAQ (reference sequence). The CDR3 is 13 residues long. V was pared by 5 bases and J by 6 bases, with 13 bases between. Written as DNA, the CDR3 is TGTGCCAGCAGCGCCTCCCGACAGGCTGAAGCTTTCTTT. Translation: CASSASRQAEAFF.

The chain couples TRBV7-6 to TRBJ2-7; 10 bases map to TRBD1. This CDR3 spans 17 amino acids. Germline V lookup: CDR1 SGHVS, CDR2 FNYEAQ. V trimming: 0 bases; J trimming: 2 bases; junction bases outside the gene matches: 7. The DNA for the CDR3 is TGTGCCAGCAGCTTAGCAGGACAGGGGGTTCCAACCTACGAGCAGTACTTC. Protein: CASSLAGQGVPTYEQYF.

The chain recombines TRBV4-1 with TRBJ2-1; D is perhaps TRBD2 (6 bases). The CDR3 is 15 residues long. The germline V gene encodes CDR1 MGHRA and CDR2 YSYEKL. The V end lost 4 bases, the J end lost 4 bases, and 14 bases lay between the germline ends. CDR3 region: CASSPGTLAYNEQFF. DNA of the CDR3: TGCGCCAGCAGCCCCGGGACTCTTGCATACAATGAGCAGTTCTTC.

The count of this clone is one. The CDR3 region has the DNA TGTGCCAGCAGCTTGGGAGGACAGGGTAACGGGTACGAGCAGTACTTC. Its translation is CASSLGGQGNGYEQYF. The J gene is TRBJ2-7, the V gene TRBV5-4, with 8 bases that match TRBD1. Looked up from germline, CDR1 is SGHNT and CDR2 is YYREEE (reference sequence). CDR3 length: 16 residues. With V trimmed by 0 bases and J by 4 bases, 9 bases remained unmatched.

The chain joins TRBV5-1 to TRBJ2-7; D might be TRBD2 (6 bases). The length of the CDR3 is 20 residues. Germline-derived CDR1 and CDR2 are SGHRS and YFSETQ. The V end was cut by 0 bases, the J end by 0 bases, with 25 bases between. In nucleotides, the CDR3 is TGCGCCAGCAGCTTGGCTGTGGCGGGGTGGCAGGGACCTAGCTCCTACGAGCAGTACTTC. Its translation is CASSLAVAGWQGPSSYEQYF.

This clone was counted once. The chain employs TRBV30 and TRBJ1-1; D might be TRBD1 (5 bases). V lost 1 base, J lost 6 bases, and 9 bases lay in between. The V gene's germline CDR1 is GTSNPN and CDR2 SVGIG (reference sequence). CDR3 size: 12 residues. The chain's CDR3 is CAWSEGAAEAFF. The DNA of the CDR3 is TGTGCCTGGAGTGAAGGGGCGGCTGAAGCTTTCTTT.

The chain carries TRBV28 and TRBJ1-5; TRBD1 matches at 7 bases. V lost 4 bases, J lost 7 bases, and 13 bases stayed unmatched. Germline CDR1 MDHEN, CDR2 SYDVKM. CDR3 length: 16 amino acids. DNA of the CDR3: TGTGCCAGCAGTTCTTCCGCCAGGGGGAGAGGACAGCCCCAGCATTTT. Its protein is CASSSSARGRGQPQHF.